One and the same sample provided the 8 T cell receptor beta chains below, sequenced in a study of blood T cell repertoires in COVID-19. The protocol was immunoSEQ multiplex PCR, while the TCRdb copy is restricted to in-frame clones and leaves out a portion. The sample has about 190,000 clones, 81% seen once. Sequencing was done on a sample of peripheral blood. These receptor sequences come from a woman aged 80 or older with COVID-19, enrolled during active disease.

J is TRBJ2-1 and V is TRBV7-9, with 11 bases aligning to TRBD2. Losses at the gene ends were 5 bases for V and 4 bases for J; bases not matched to a gene: 7. The CDR3 is made up of 16 amino acids. Germline lookup yields CDR1 SEHNR and CDR2 FQNEAQ (reference sequence). As DNA, the CDR3 is TGTGCCAGCAGCCCTTTTCTAGCGGGAGGTTACAATGAGCAGTTCTTC. Amino acid sequence: CASSPFLAGGYNEQFF.

The rearrangement uses TRBV7-8 and TRBJ2-5; 10 bases map to TRBD1. Trimming took 4 bases from V and 4 from J; bases not matched to a gene: 6. Germline V gene sequence: CDR1 SGHVS, CDR2 FQNEAQ. The CDR3 runs 15 residues. CDR3 sequence: CASSSVDRGRETQYF. The CDR3 bases are TGTGCCAGCAGCTCGGTTGACAGGGGGCGAGAGACCCAGTACTTC.

A remark on this clone: The junction differs from germline at one of its ends, possibly a read error. The rearrangement joins TRBV5-1 to TRBJ2-2; D remains unclear. Germline values: CDR1 SGHRS, CDR2 YFSETQ. The CDR3 is 15 residues long. CDR3 sequence: CACSDNTANTGELFF. CDR3 in DNA: TGCGCCTGCAGCGACAACACCGCGAACACCGGGGAGCTGTTTTTT.

The chain employs TRBV2 and TRBJ1-4; D is undetermined. CDR1 and CDR2 (germline): SNHLY, FYNNEI. V was pared by 3 bases and J by 15 bases, with 17 bases between. This CDR3 has 13 amino acids. This CDR3 reads CASSESVTQSLFF. The CDR3 nucleotides are TGTGCCAGCAGTGAGTCGGTGACACAGTCTTTGTTTTTT.

There are a few counts of this clone. V and J are TRBV9 and TRBJ2-7; TRBD2 might be the D (6 bases). The CDR3 covers 15 residues. CDR1 SGDLS and CDR2 YYNGEE come from the germline V gene. The ends were cut back, 3 bases at V and 2 bases at J, with 15 bases in the middle. CDR3 DNA: TGTGCCAGCAGCGAGAGGGGAGGCAGCGCCTACGAGCAGTACTTC. It specifies CASSERGGSAYEQYF.

The chain links TRBV19 to TRBJ1-2, with a tentative D call TRBD1 (6 bases). V lost 7 bases and J lost 3, with 15 bases in between. The CDR3 spans 14 residues. CDR1 and CDR2 from the germline V gene are LNHDA and SQIVND (reference sequence). Written as DNA, the CDR3 is TGTGCCAGTACCCGATTGTCAGGGGACTATGGCTACACCTTC. This gives the protein CASTRLSGDYGYTF.

In DNA, the CDR3 is TGCGCCAGCAGCCCCACCGCCCGACAACTGGGGGGCACTGAAGCTTTCTTT. Translated: CASSPTARQLGGTEAFF. V usage is TRBV5-1 and J usage is TRBJ1-1; weak D call: TRBD1 (5 bases). Trimming left V 4 bases short and J 4 bases short, with 23 bases between. Germline V gene sequence: CDR1 SGHRS, CDR2 YFSETQ. The CDR3 runs 17 residues.

The chain combines TRBV3-1 (or the pseudogene TRBV3-2) with TRBJ2-6; D possibly corresponds to TRBD2 (6 bases). The CDR3 has 23 amino acids. Trimming removed 0 bases at V and 0 bases at J, with 27 bases between. In germline, CDR1 is LGHDT, CDR2 YNNKEL (reference sequence). In DNA, the CDR3 is TGTGCCAGCAGCCAAGACGGGGGAAGGGCAGAACCCTCCCGGCGCTCTGGGGCCAACGTCCTGACTTTC. Protein: CASSQDGGRAEPSRRSGANVLTF.